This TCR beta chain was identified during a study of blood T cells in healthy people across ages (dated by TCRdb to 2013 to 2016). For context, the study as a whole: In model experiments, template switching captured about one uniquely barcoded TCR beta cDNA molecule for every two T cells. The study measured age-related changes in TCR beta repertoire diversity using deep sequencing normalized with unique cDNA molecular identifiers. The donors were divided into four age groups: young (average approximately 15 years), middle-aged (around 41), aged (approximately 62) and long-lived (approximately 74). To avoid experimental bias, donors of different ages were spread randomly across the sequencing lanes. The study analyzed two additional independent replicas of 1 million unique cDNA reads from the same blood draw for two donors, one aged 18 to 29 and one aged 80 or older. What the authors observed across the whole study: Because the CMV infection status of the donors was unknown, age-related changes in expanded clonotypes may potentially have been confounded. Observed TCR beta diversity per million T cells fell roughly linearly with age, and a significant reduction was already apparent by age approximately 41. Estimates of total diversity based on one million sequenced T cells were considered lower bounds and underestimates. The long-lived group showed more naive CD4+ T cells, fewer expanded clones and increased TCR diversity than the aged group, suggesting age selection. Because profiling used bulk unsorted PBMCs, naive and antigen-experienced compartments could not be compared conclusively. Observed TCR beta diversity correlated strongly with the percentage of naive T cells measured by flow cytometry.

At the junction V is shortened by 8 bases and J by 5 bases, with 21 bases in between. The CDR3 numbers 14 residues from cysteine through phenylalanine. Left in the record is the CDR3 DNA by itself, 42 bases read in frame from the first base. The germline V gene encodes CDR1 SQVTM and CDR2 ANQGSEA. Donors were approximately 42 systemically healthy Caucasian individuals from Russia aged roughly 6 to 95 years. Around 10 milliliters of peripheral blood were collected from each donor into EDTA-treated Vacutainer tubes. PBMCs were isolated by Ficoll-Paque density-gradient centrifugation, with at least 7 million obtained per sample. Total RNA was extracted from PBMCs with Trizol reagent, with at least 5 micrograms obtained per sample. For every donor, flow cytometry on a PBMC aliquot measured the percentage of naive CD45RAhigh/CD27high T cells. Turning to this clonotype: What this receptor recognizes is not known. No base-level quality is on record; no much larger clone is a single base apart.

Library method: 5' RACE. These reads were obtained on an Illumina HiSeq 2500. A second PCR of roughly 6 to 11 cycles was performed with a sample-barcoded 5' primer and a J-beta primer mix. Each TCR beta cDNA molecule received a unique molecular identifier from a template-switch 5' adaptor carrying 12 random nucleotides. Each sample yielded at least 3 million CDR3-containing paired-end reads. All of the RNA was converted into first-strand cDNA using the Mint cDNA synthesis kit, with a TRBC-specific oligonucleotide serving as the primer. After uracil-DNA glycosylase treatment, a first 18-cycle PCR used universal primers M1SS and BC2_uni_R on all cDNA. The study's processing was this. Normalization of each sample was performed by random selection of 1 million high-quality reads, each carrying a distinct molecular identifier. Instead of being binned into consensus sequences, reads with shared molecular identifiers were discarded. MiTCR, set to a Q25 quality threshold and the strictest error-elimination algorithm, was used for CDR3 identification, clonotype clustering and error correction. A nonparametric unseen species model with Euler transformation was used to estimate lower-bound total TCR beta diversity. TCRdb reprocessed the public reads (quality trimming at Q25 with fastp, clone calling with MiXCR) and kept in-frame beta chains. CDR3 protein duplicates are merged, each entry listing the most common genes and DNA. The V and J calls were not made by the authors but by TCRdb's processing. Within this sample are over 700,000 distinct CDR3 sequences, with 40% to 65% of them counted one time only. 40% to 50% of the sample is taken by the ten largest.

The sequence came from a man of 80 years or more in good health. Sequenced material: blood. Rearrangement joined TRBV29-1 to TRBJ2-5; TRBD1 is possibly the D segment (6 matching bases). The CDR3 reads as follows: CSLSEVGARETQYF. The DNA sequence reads TGCAGCCTTTCGGAGGTGGGGGCGCGGGAGACCCAGTACTTC.